This TCR beta chain was recorded in a study of T cell changes during pregnancy in multiple sclerosis. With 4 bases removed from V and 2 bases from J, the gap between germline ends came to 15 bases. The CDR3 is 15 amino acids. CDR1 and CDR2 (germline): MNHEY, SMNVEV (reference sequence). Data came from immunoSEQ multiplex PCR; TCRdb stores just in-frame clones and leaves some out. Of about 62,000 clones listed, 80% to 95% are singletons. The sequence was collected from a female donor in good health, enrolled as a control in a pregnancy study. The chain recombines TRBV27 with TRBJ2-7; tentative D call: TRBD1 (6 bases). The starting material was peripheral blood, obtained in the second trimester of pregnancy. CDR3 bases: TGTGCCAGCAGTTCGGGGACAAGTTCACCCTACGAGCAGTACTTC. This codes for CASSSGTSSPYEQYF.